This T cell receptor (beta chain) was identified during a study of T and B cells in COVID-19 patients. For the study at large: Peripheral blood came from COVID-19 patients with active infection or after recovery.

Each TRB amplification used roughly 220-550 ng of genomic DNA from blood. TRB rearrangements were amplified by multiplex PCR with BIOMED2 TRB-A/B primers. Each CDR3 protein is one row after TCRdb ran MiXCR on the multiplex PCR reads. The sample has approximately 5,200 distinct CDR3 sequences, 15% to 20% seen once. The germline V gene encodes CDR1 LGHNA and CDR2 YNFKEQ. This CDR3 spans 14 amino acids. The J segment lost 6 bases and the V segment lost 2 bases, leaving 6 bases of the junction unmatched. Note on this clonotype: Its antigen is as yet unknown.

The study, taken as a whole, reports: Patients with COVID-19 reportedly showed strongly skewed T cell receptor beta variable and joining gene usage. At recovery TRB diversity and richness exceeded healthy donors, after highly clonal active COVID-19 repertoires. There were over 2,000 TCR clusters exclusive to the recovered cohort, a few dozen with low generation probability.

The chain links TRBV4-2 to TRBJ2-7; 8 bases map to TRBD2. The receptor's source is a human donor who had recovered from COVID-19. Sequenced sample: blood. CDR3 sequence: CASSQRGREGEQYF. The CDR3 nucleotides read TGTGCCAGCAGCCAAAGAGGACGGGAGGGCGAGCAGTACTTC.